One sample yielded the 17 T cell receptor beta chains listed below, sequenced in a study of blood T cell repertoires in COVID-19. Here immunoSEQ multiplex PCR was the method, and the copy in TCRdb shows in-frame clones only, minus some. There are fewer than 85,000 clones in the sample; over 70% occur only once, and roughly 5% lies in the top ten. The specimen was peripheral blood. These receptors were obtained from a man between 45 and 60 years old with active COVID-19.

J is TRBJ2-1 and V is TRBV7-9, with a weak D call TRBD1 (5 bases). The CDR3 has 12 amino acids. Trimming removed 9 bases from V and 8 bases from J, with 14 bases in between. CDR1 is SEHNR, CDR2 FQNEAQ, per germline (reference sequence). CDR3 amino acids: CASTTAPDEQFF. The CDR3 bases are TGTGCCAGTACGACAGCCCCCGATGAGCAGTTCTTC.

The chain links TRBV21-1 to TRBJ2-3; the DNA was not used to check the table's D call, TRBD2. TRBV21-1 corresponds to a pseudogene. This CDR3 spans 17 amino acids. CDR3 coding DNA: TGTGCCAGCAGCAAGCCTCACACTAGCGGGAGGACAGATACGCAGTATTTT. Amino acids: CASSKPHTSGRTDTQYF.

The table lists this clone with a few counts. The rearrangement joins TRBV24-1 to TRBJ2-3; TRBD1 might be the D (5 bases). The ends were cut back, 5 bases at V and 0 bases at J, with 8 bases in the middle. CDR3 length: 14 residues. Germline V gene data show CDR1 as KGHDR and CDR2 as SFDVKD. The CDR3 sequence: CATSVTGSTDTQYF. The DNA of the CDR3 is TGTGCCACCAGTGTAACAGGTAGCACAGATACGCAGTATTTT.

The rearrangement uses TRBV5-4 and TRBJ2-3; a possible D gene is TRBD2 (5 bases). CDR1 and CDR2 (germline): SGHNT, YYREEE (reference sequence). The V gene lost 3 bases and the J gene lost 2 bases, with 13 bases spanning the gap. The CDR3 loop spans 15 amino acids. The CDR3 DNA reads as TGTGCCAGCAGCTCAGCACAGACTACCACAGATACGCAGTATTTT. The encoded protein is CASSSAQTTTDTQYF.

This clone was detected once. The rearrangement uses TRBV24-1 and TRBJ2-5; the match to TRBD2 covers 16 bases. Germline-derived CDR1 and CDR2 are KGHDR and SFDVKD. The CDR3 runs to 20 residues. V lost 4 bases, J lost 2 bases, and 12 bases stayed unmatched. The CDR3 DNA sequence: TGTGCCACCAGTGACTCCGGGACTAGCGGGAGGGGAGGACCACAAGAGACCCAGTACTTC. As protein: CATSDSGTSGRGGPQETQYF.

The chain carries TRBV5-4 and TRBJ2-3; 7 nucleotides line up with TRBD2. This CDR3 comprises 16 residues. Germline CDR1 is SGHNT and CDR2 is YYREEE (reference sequence). The ends lost 2 bases at V and 0 bases at J; junction bases unmatched: 6. Here the CDR3 DNA reads TGTGCCAGCAGCTTTGGAGCGGGGATAAGCACAGATACGCAGTATTTT. Its translation: CASSFGAGISTDTQYF.

The genes are TRBV7-9 and TRBJ2-5; D is perhaps TRBD2 (7 bases). From germline, CDR1 is SEHNR and CDR2 FQNEAQ (reference sequence). This CDR3 is built from 16 residues. V gave up 5 bases and J gave up 1 base, with 17 bases separating them. The CDR3 bases are TGTGCCAGCAGCGCCCGCGGGCGGGGGCGCCAAGAGACCCAGTACTTC. It encodes CASSARGRGRQETQYF.

The J gene is TRBJ2-1, the V gene TRBV7-9, with 10 positions matching TRBD2. Germline lookup yields CDR1 SEHNR and CDR2 FQNEAQ (reference sequence). The CDR3 runs to 15 residues. J gave up 8 bases and V 5 bases, and 9 bases lay outside the gene matches. The CDR3: CASSLSGGTSDEQFF. As DNA, the CDR3 is TGTGCCAGCAGCCTTAGCGGGGGGACGTCGGATGAGCAGTTCTTC.

The gene calls are TRBV29-1 and TRBJ2-5, with 9 bases that match TRBD2. V shed 4 bases, J shed 3 bases, and the junction held 6 bases outside the gene matches. CDR1 SQVTM and CDR2 ANQGSEA come from the germline V gene. CDR3 length: 14 amino acids. As DNA, the CDR3 is TGCAGCGTTGTTGCGGGAGGGCCTAAAGAGACCCAGTACTTC. It yields the protein CSVVAGGPKETQYF.

The J gene is TRBJ2-3, the V gene TRBV12-3 or TRBV12-4, with D possibly matching TRBD1 (5 bases). The length of the CDR3 is 12 residues. Trimming stripped 5 bases from V and 8 bases from J, with 11 bases between. CDR3 DNA sequence: TGTGCCAGCAGTGGGGCCTTGTTTACGCAGTATTTT. Residues: CASSGALFTQYF.

J is TRBJ1-5 and V is TRBV19; D is undetermined. Trimming shortened V by 4 bases and J by 4 bases, and 14 bases separated the two germline ends. Germline V gene sequence: CDR1 LNHDA, CDR2 SQIVND (reference sequence). The CDR3 runs to 15 residues. For the CDR3, the DNA is TGTGCCAGTAGTACTCAGAGGGCCCCTAATCAGCCCCAGCATTTT. It yields the protein CASSTQRAPNQPQHF.

V is TRBV6-2 or TRBV6-3 and J is TRBJ1-2; D gene uncertain. CDR1 is MNHEY, CDR2 SVGEGT, per germline. V lost 2 bases and J lost 5, with 12 bases in between. CDR3 length: 14 amino acids. As DNA, the CDR3 is TGTGCCAGCAGTTACGAGGGCTCGGGATATGGCTACACCTTC. Translating gives CASSYEGSGYGYTF.

The V and J genes are TRBV28 and TRBJ2-5, with 11 bases fitting TRBD1. Trimming cost V 5 bases and J 5 bases; bases outside gene matches: 7. Germline CDR1 is MDHEN and CDR2 is SYDVKM. This CDR3 is built from 15 residues. This CDR3 reads CASSPGDRGRETQYF. CDR3 DNA: TGTGCCAGCAGTCCCGGGGACAGGGGGAGGGAGACCCAGTACTTC.

V gene TRBV4-1 combines with J gene TRBJ2-5, with D perhaps matching TRBD2 (7 bases). Germline V gene data show CDR1 as MGHRA and CDR2 as YSYEKL. Trimming stripped 1 base from V and 0 bases from J, with 9 bases between. The CDR3 length is 15 residues. In DNA form, the CDR3 reads TGCGCCAGCAGCCAAGCGGGGGGCTACCAAGAGACCCAGTACTTC. Protein sequence: CASSQAGGYQETQYF.

This chain uses TRBV2 with TRBJ1-6; 7 bases align to TRBD1. The J segment lost 9 bases and the V segment lost 3 bases, leaving 11 bases of the junction unmatched. CDR3 length: 16 amino acids. Germline CDR1 SNHLY, CDR2 FYNNEI. CDR3 nucleotides: TGTGCCAGCAGTGATAGGGGGCGGGTGAGGGGTTCACCCCTCCACTTT. The encoded protein is CASSDRGRVRGSPLHF. Full variable domain (missing parts from reference TRBV2 and TRBJ1-6): EPEVTQTPSHQVTQMGQEVILRCVPISNHLYFYWYRQILGQKVEFLVSFYNNEISEKSEIFDDQFSVERPDGSNFTLKIRSTKLEDSAMYFCASSDRGRVRGSPLHFGNGTRLTVT.

V is TRBV9 and J is TRBJ1-5; 9 nucleotides agree with TRBD1. Germline values: CDR1 SGDLS, CDR2 YYNGEE. This CDR3 has 14 amino acids. V shed 5 bases and J 4 bases; nucleotides not matched to a gene: 4. CDR3 protein: CASSRDRANQPQHF. In nucleotides, the CDR3 is TGTGCCAGCAGTCGGGACAGGGCTAATCAGCCCCAGCATTTT.

The gene calls are TRBV7-2 and TRBJ2-5, with D possibly being TRBD2 (5 bases). Germline V gives CDR1 SGHTA, CDR2 FQGNSA. CDR3 length: 14 amino acids. V shed 3 bases and J shed 5 bases, with 13 bases lying between them. The CDR3 DNA is TGTGCCAGCAGCTTGGCGGGCCTTGGGGAGACCCAGTACTTC. It codes for CASSLAGLGETQYF.